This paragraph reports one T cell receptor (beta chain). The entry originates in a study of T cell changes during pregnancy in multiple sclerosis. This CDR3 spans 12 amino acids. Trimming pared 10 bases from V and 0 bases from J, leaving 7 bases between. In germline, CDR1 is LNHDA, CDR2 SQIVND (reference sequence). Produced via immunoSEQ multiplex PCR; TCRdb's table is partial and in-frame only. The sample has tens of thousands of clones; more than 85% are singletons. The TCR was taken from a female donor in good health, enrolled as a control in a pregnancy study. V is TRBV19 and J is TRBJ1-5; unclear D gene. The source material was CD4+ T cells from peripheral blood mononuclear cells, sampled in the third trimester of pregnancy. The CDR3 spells CATGYSNQPQHF. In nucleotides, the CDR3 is TGTGCCACCGGGTATAGCAATCAGCCCCAGCATTTT.